This TCR beta chain originates from a study of blood T cell repertoires in COVID-19. Study-level information: Nucleic acid was either cDNA or gDNA, and it came from T cells, B-cell-depleted T cells, or PBMCs.

Original data processing: Amplified reference gene primers provided the basis for estimating nucleated cell counts. Only in-frame clones appear in the TCRdb table, and some are missing; sequencing was by immunoSEQ multiplex PCR. V and J calls plus clone size are reproduced from that table; the DNA served to infer D and trimming. The sample carries approximately 230,000 clones, just over 85% recorded once. CDR1 is SGHTA, CDR2 FQGNSA, per germline. CDR3 length: 16 amino acids. V trimming: 4 bases; J trimming: 0 bases; junction bases outside the gene matches: 7. Sequencing was performed on peripheral blood. The genes are TRBV7-2 and TRBJ2-3, with TRBD2 matching 7 bases. The sequence came from a man older than 75 with acute or convalescent COVID-19. The CDR3 nucleotides are TGTGCCAGCAGCTCCCTCCGGCGGGGGAGCACAGATACGCAGTATTTT. Encoded protein: CASSSLRRGSTDTQYF. The variable domain in full, completed from reference TRBV7-2 and TRBJ2-3, reads GAGVSQSPSNKVTEKGKDVELRCDPISGHTALYWYRQSLGQGLEFLIYFQGNSAPDKSGLPSDRFSAERTGGSVSTLTIQRTQQEDSAVYLCASSSLRRGSTDTQYFGPGTRLTVL.